This T cell receptor (beta chain) was identified in a study of PD-1 blockade in classical Hodgkin lymphoma. Following autologous stem cell transplantation, relapse occurred in every patient, and exposure to brentuximab vedotin varied. CDR1 SEHNR and CDR2 FQNEAQ come from the germline V gene (reference sequence). CDR3 length: 15 amino acids. Trimming at V came to 2 bases and at J to 5 bases, leaving 5 bases not matched to a gene. With respect to this clone: No antigen is known for it.

TCRdb keeps only in-frame clones here, not all; method: immunoSEQ multiplex PCR. The repertoire holds 50,000 to 85,000 clones, with 71% as singletons. Whole-study findings and limits: CD8+ TCR diversity did not rise significantly by C4D1, unlike CD4+. Before treatment, complete responders showed about the same diversity as newly diagnosed patients.

This receptor was taken from a human donor with classical Hodgkin lymphoma. The V call is TRBV7-9, the J call TRBJ1-4; TRBD1 aligns across 7 bases. Sample: peripheral blood mononuclear cells (PBMCs), taken before the second cycle of nivolumab. CDR3 loop: CASSLPTGLNEKLFF. The CDR3 DNA reads as TGTGCCAGCAGCTTACCGACAGGGTTGAATGAAAAACTGTTTTTT.